What follows are 26 T cell receptor beta chains derived from one specimen sequenced in a study of identical twins. TCRdb independently ran MiXCR on the 5' RACE reads; one entry per CDR3 protein. The sample yields roughly 350,000 distinct CDR3 sequences, 9% to 15% seen once. This sample was also put to use in a study of yellow fever vaccine responses in identical twins.

Material: CD8+ T cells sorted from blood. The source is a woman between 18 and 29 years old in good health.

This clonotype was detected ten times or more. The V and J genes are TRBV15 and TRBJ2-1, with 10 nucleotides matching TRBD1. The germline V gene has CDR1 LNHNV and CDR2 YYDKDF (reference sequence). The CDR3 runs 16 residues. Unmatched junction bases numbered 11, after V lost 7 bases and J lost 5 bases. The CDR3 DNA reads as TGTGCCACCACCCCGGGACAGGGGAGAGGGGACAATGAGCAGTTCTTC. Translation gives CATTPGQGRGDNEQFF.

This clonotype was seen a handful of times. The chain employs TRBV7-9 and TRBJ2-2; D gene ambiguous. The V and J ends lost 5 bases and 0 bases respectively, with 16 bases between them. Germline V gene lookup returns CDR1 SEHNR and CDR2 FQNEAQ (reference sequence). CDR3 length: 17 amino acids. CDR3 region: CASSPHGEHANTGELFF. CDR3 bases: TGTGCCAGCAGCCCCCATGGAGAACACGCGAACACCGGGGAGCTGTTTTTT.

Only a few counts were recorded for this clonotype. The V gene is TRBV12-3 or TRBV12-4, the J gene TRBJ2-2; a weak D match, TRBD2 (5 bases). The CDR3 spans 14 residues. V lost 5 bases to trimming and J lost 5 bases, with 12 bases between them. CDR3 coding DNA: TGTGCCAGCAGTCTCCTGGGAGTAACCGGGGAGCTGTTTTTT. This sequence encodes CASSLLGVTGELFF.

This clonotype occurred a few times. V is TRBV6-2 or TRBV6-3 and J is TRBJ2-7; 7 bases are shared with TRBD1. Per germline, CDR1 MNHEY and CDR2 SVGEGT. V dropped 6 bases and J dropped 3; count of bases not matched to a gene: 11. The CDR3 extends over 15 amino acids. The CDR3 DNA follows: TGTGCCAGCAGCCACGACAGGGAAAGTAACTACGAGCAGTACGTC. This sequence encodes CASSHDRESNYEQYV.

This clonotype was recorded many times. The chain combines TRBV4-2 with TRBJ2-7, with a weak D call TRBD2 (5 bases). Germline V gives CDR1 LGHNA, CDR2 YNFKEQ. The V end lost 4 bases, the J end lost 3 bases, and 16 bases lay between the germline ends. The CDR3 is 15 amino acids. This CDR3 reads CASSPEDHGLYEQYF. CDR3 sequence (DNA): TGTGCCAGCAGCCCAGAGGACCACGGACTCTACGAGCAGTACTTC.

V is TRBV18 and J is TRBJ2-1; D assignment may be TRBD1 or TRBD2 (5 bases each). V lost 4 bases and J lost 0, with 13 bases in between. The CDR3 length is 16 residues. CDR1 is KGHSH, CDR2 LQKENI, per germline. The CDR3 is CASSLGALISYNEQFF. The CDR3 DNA sequence: TGTGCCAGCTCACTCGGGGCGCTGATCTCCTACAATGAGCAGTTCTTC.

The sample holds many counts of this clonotype. The V and J genes are TRBV3-1 and TRBJ1-1; perhaps TRBD1 as D (5 bases). Looked up from germline, CDR1 is LGHDT and CDR2 is YNNKEL (reference sequence). The CDR3 length is 15 residues. The ends were cut back, 0 bases at V and 0 bases at J, with 8 bases in the middle. CDR3 in amino acids: CASSQDQGMNTEAFF. The CDR3 DNA sequence: TGTGCCAGCAGCCAAGATCAGGGAATGAACACTGAAGCTTTCTTT.

Many counts were recorded for this clonotype. Its ends do not fully match the called genes, so a read error is possible. The chain combines TRBV6-5 with TRBJ1-1; a possible D gene is TRBD1 (5 bases). The CDR3 spans 16 residues. Germline CDR1 reads MNHEY; CDR2 reads SVGAGI. In DNA form, the CDR3 reads TGTGCCAGCAGTTCCCCGGGATCAGGGAAGTACACTGAAGTTTTCTTT. Its protein is CASSSPGSGKYTEVFF.

The sample holds many counts of this clonotype. The genes are TRBV20-1 and TRBJ2-1; TRBD2 matches at 7 bases. Trimming removed 3 bases from V and 7 bases from J; junction bases left unmatched: 6. CDR1 is DFQATT, CDR2 SNEGSKA, per germline (reference sequence). This CDR3 contains 13 residues. CDR3 in amino acids: CSASGLDYNEQFF. In DNA, the CDR3 is TGCAGTGCTAGCGGACTAGATTATAATGAGCAGTTCTTC.

This clonotype has a handful of counts. CDR3 sequence (DNA): TGTGCCAGCAGCTATCTTAGCGGGGGAAGGTTTAAGGGCTCCTACAATGAGCAGTTCTTC. Encoded protein: CASSYLSGGRFKGSYNEQFF. The rearrangement links TRBV28 to TRBJ2-1, with TRBD2 identical over 9 bases. V lost 6 bases and J lost 0; bases outside the gene matches: 18. This CDR3 is 20 amino acids long. The germline CDR1 and CDR2 sequences are MDHEN and SYDVKM. Full variable domain (missing parts from reference TRBV28 and TRBJ2-1): DVKVTQSSRYLVKRTGEKVFLECVQDMDHENMFWYRQDPGLGLRLIYFSYDVKMKEKGDIPEGYSVSREKKERFSLILESASTNQTSMYLCASSYLSGGRFKGSYNEQFFGPGTRLTVL.

This clonotype was counted a few times. The V and J genes are TRBV6-1 and TRBJ2-2; D may be TRBD2 (6 bases). This CDR3 contains 14 residues. Trimming shortened V by 6 bases and J by 3 bases, and 11 bases separated the two germline ends. Germline V lookup: CDR1 MNHNS, CDR2 SASEGT. CDR3 loop: CASREGPYTGELFF. In DNA form, the CDR3 reads TGTGCCAGCAGGGAGGGCCCGTACACCGGGGAGCTGTTTTTT.

In this sample, this clonotype turned up a few times. The rearrangement uses TRBV2 and TRBJ1-5; D unresolved. This CDR3 is 15 amino acids long. Germline values: CDR1 SNHLY, CDR2 FYNNEI. V gave up 3 bases and J gave up 2 bases, with 11 bases separating them. The CDR3 sequence is CASSDPAVGNQPQHF. The CDR3 bases are TGTGCCAGCAGTGACCCGGCGGTAGGCAATCAGCCCCAGCATTTT.

There are many counts of this clonotype. This chain links TRBV27 with TRBJ2-3; D is uncertain. The CDR3 sequence is 12 residues long. CDR1 and CDR2 from the germline V gene are MNHEY and SMNVEV (reference sequence). V was trimmed by 6 bases and J by 5 bases, leaving 9 bases between them. The CDR3 sequence is CASSSLGDTQYF. For the CDR3, the DNA is TGTGCCAGCAGCTCTTTGGGAGATACGCAGTATTTT.

The rearrangement links TRBV28 to TRBJ2-5, with TRBD2 matching over 7 bases. With V trimmed by 3 bases and J by 1 base, 11 bases remained unmatched. The germline V gene has CDR1 MDHEN and CDR2 SYDVKM. The CDR3 consists of 17 residues. CDR3 bases: TGTGCCAGCAGTTTGTGGGGGTTGGGGGGGGGCCAAGAGACCCAGTACTTC. Translated, it gives CASSLWGLGGGQETQYF.

V gene TRBV11-2 combines with J gene TRBJ2-7; 7 bases fit TRBD2. Losses at the gene ends were 1 base for V and 3 bases for J; bases not matched to a gene: 12. The CDR3 is 17 amino acids. Germline-derived CDR1 and CDR2 are SGHAT and FQNNGV. CDR3 coding DNA: TGTGCCAGCAGCTTAGGGGAGGGACTTAATGGGGACTACGAGCAGTACTTC. Encoded protein: CASSLGEGLNGDYEQYF.

The chain combines TRBV7-6 with TRBJ2-7; D might be TRBD2 (5 bases). The V gene's germline CDR1 is SGHVS and CDR2 FNYEAQ. V was pared by 2 bases and J by 4 bases, with 15 bases between. This CDR3 spans 15 amino acids. The DNA for the CDR3 is TGTGCCAGCAGCTTATCCGCGACCGGGGTTTACGAGCAGTACTTC. It codes for CASSLSATGVYEQYF.

This sequence joins TRBV19 and TRBJ1-2, with a tentative D call TRBD1 (6 bases). Germline V gene data show CDR1 as LNHDA and CDR2 as SQIVND (reference sequence). Trimming left V 0 bases short and J 4 bases short, with 15 bases between. The CDR3 loop spans 16 amino acids. This CDR3 reads CASSIDPTGVSYGYTF. The CDR3, as DNA: TGTGCCAGTAGTATAGATCCGACAGGAGTATCCTATGGCTACACCTTC.

The chain employs TRBV5-5 and TRBJ1-1; D is unresolved. CDR1 and CDR2 (germline): SGHKS, YYEKEE (reference sequence). The V gene lost 7 bases and the J gene lost 0 bases, with 4 bases spanning the gap. CDR3 length: 11 residues. The CDR3 protein is CASHLNTEAFF. The CDR3 DNA follows: TGTGCCAGCCACTTGAACACTGAAGCTTTCTTT.

The CDR3 spells CASSSTIAGGPGDNEQFF. The CDR3 nucleotides read TGTGCCAGCAGCTCAACTATAGCGGGGGGGCCGGGAGACAATGAGCAGTTCTTC. J is TRBJ2-1 and V is TRBV7-8, with 11 bases aligning to TRBD2. In germline, CDR1 is SGHVS, CDR2 FQNEAQ. V trimming: 4 bases; J trimming: 5 bases; junction bases outside the gene matches: 13. The CDR3 sequence is 18 residues long.

CDR3 in DNA: TGCAGTGTCCCAGGGCCAGGGAGTAACACAGATACGCAGTATTTT. Its translation: CSVPGPGSNTDTQYF. V and J are TRBV20-1 and TRBJ2-3; D could derive from TRBD1 or TRBD2 (5 bases each). The germline CDR1 and CDR2 sequences are DFQATT and SNEGSKA (reference sequence). Trimming shortened V by 7 bases and J by 2 bases, and 19 bases separated the two germline ends. The CDR3 has 15 residues.

This rearrangement joins TRBV24-1 to TRBJ1-2; D unresolved. CDR1 KGHDR and CDR2 SFDVKD come from the germline V gene. Trimming took 2 bases from V and 2 from J, leaving 5 bases between them. This CDR3 has 13 amino acids. CDR3 amino acids: CATSDSGNYGYTF. The CDR3 DNA is TGTGCCACCAGTGATTCCGGAAACTATGGCTACACCTTC.

This clonotype occurred a few times. V gene TRBV12-5 combines with J gene TRBJ2-7, with D possibly TRBD2 on 5 matching bases. Germline loops: CDR1 LGHNT, CDR2 FRNRAP. Trimming took 2 bases from V and 3 from J, leaving 11 bases between them. The CDR3 is 14 residues long. CDR3 sequence reads: CASGLRELSYEQYF. In DNA, the CDR3 is TGTGCTAGTGGTTTGAGGGAGCTAAGCTACGAGCAGTACTTC.

This clonotype came up many times. The chain recombines TRBV12-3 or TRBV12-4 with TRBJ2-1; either TRBD1 or TRBD2 may supply D (6 bases each). The V gene lost 2 bases and the J gene lost 4 bases, with 12 bases spanning the gap. There are 15 residues in the CDR3. The CDR3 DNA reads TGTGCCAGCAGTTTAAGGGGGGCCAGATACAATGAGCAGTTCTTC. This gives the protein CASSLRGARYNEQFF.

V and J are TRBV28 and TRBJ2-5, with 9 bases matching TRBD1. J was trimmed by 5 bases and V by 10 bases; bases with no gene match: 14. CDR1 MDHEN and CDR2 SYDVKM come from the germline V gene. The length of the CDR3 is 15 residues. The CDR3 is CATDTYLDRGETQYF. The CDR3 DNA follows: TGTGCCACCGACACCTACCTAGACAGGGGGGAGACCCAGTACTTC.

The chain joins TRBV11-1 to TRBJ2-1; 7 bases match TRBD2. CDR1 and CDR2 (germline): SGHAT, FQDESV (reference sequence). V dropped 2 bases and J dropped 7; count of bases not matched to a gene: 17. CDR3 length: 18 amino acids. CDR3 in amino acids: CASSLTFIEGGPGNEQFF. The DNA of the CDR3 is TGTGCCAGCAGCTTAACCTTCATAGAGGGAGGGCCTGGTAATGAGCAGTTCTTC.

The chain links TRBV15 to TRBJ2-2; 8 nucleotides line up with TRBD2. The CDR3 spans 18 residues. J lost 0 bases, V lost 3 bases, and 9 bases had no gene match. The germline V gene encodes CDR1 LNHNV and CDR2 YYDKDF (reference sequence). The chain's CDR3 is CATSRGPIAGPNTGELFF. The CDR3, as DNA: TGTGCCACCAGCAGGGGACCAATAGCGGGGCCGAACACCGGGGAGCTGTTTTTT.